Following are 16 T cell receptor beta chains from one sample sequenced in a study of cytomegalovirus exposure and HLA in healthy donors. The PCR was carried out with 60 Vbeta primers and 13 Jbeta primers. TCRdb's table, derived via immunoSEQ multiplex PCR, lists solely in-frame clones and lacks some. The sample includes under 200,000 clones, about 80% of them seen just once. The sample was PBMCs. Receptor source: a man aged 30 to 45 in good health and CMV-seronegative.

V usage is TRBV19 and J usage is TRBJ1-3; D is possibly TRBD1 (5 bases). CDR1 and CDR2 from the germline V gene are LNHDA and SQIVND (reference sequence). The CDR3 runs to 13 residues. V lost 10 bases and J lost 1, with 11 bases in between. The CDR3: CATGGSSGNTIYF. In DNA form, the CDR3 reads TGTGCCACCGGGGGATCGTCTGGAAACACCATATATTTT.

The V gene is TRBV2, the J gene TRBJ2-5; no clear D gene. The end of the DNA is better explained by TRBJ2-7, so the J call may be wrong. The CDR3 has 11 residues. CDR1 is SNHLY, CDR2 FYNNEI, per germline. CDR3: CASRKTYEQYF. In DNA form, the CDR3 reads TGTGCCAGCAGAAAAACCTACGAGCAGTACTTC.

The genes are TRBV11-2 and TRBJ2-7; D not resolved. Germline V gene data show CDR1 as SGHAT and CDR2 as FQNNGV. The CDR3 is made up of 16 amino acids. Trimming removed 3 bases at V and 2 bases at J, with 17 bases between. The CDR3 protein is CASSFGSRRIPYEQYF. For the CDR3, the DNA is TGTGCCAGCAGCTTTGGGTCAAGGCGGATACCCTACGAGCAGTACTTC. Based on the CDR3 plus reference TRBV11-2 and TRBJ2-7, the full variable domain is EAGVAQSPRYKIIEKRQSVAFWCNPISGHATLYWYQQILGQGPKLLIQFQNNGVVDDSQLPKDRFSAERLKGVDSTLKIQPAKLEDSAVYLCASSFGSRRIPYEQYFGPGTRLTVT.

The chain employs TRBV5-6 and TRBJ1-1, with D unclear. V lost 0 bases and J lost 11, with 11 bases in between. Germline-derived CDR1 and CDR2 are SGHDT and YYEEEE. The CDR3 contains 12 residues. CDR3 amino acids: CASSLASGAAFF. Here the CDR3 DNA reads TGTGCCAGCAGCTTGGCAAGTGGTGCGGCTTTCTTT.

The gene calls are TRBV30 and TRBJ2-3, with TRBD2 matching 9 bases. Germline V gene sequence: CDR1 GTSNPN, CDR2 SVGIG (reference sequence). With 4 bases clipped from V and 6 bases from J, the junction kept 8 bases outside the gene matches. There are 14 residues in the CDR3. The CDR3 loop is CAWKVAGAGDTQYF. CDR3 DNA sequence: TGTGCCTGGAAAGTAGCGGGGGCGGGGGATACGCAGTATTTT.

The chain recombines TRBV9 with TRBJ2-6; a weak D match, TRBD2 (5 bases). CDR1 is SGDLS and CDR2 is YYNGEE in the germline V gene. This CDR3 contains 14 residues. V was shortened by 4 bases and J by 8 bases, with 13 bases between the two germline ends. CDR3 nucleotide sequence: TGTGCCAGCAGCCCCCAACCGGGGACCAACGTCCTGACTTTC. Protein sequence: CASSPQPGTNVLTF.

J is TRBJ1-1 and V is TRBV13; 12 bases line up with TRBD1. J was trimmed by 6 bases and V by 4 bases; bases with no gene match: 6. Germline V gives CDR1 PRHDT, CDR2 FYEKMQ (reference sequence). The CDR3 is made up of 15 amino acids. DNA for the CDR3: TGTGCCAGCAGCTACCGGGACAGGGGGCGCCCTGAAGCTTTCTTT. Translated, it gives CASSYRDRGRPEAFF.

The gene calls are TRBV5-1 and TRBJ2-1, with TRBD1 matching 9 bases. J gave up 9 bases and V 4 bases, and 8 bases lay outside the gene matches. CDR1 and CDR2 (germline): SGHRS, YFSETQ. The CDR3 spans 14 residues. The CDR3 protein is CASSTGTGRFEQFF. The CDR3 region has the DNA TGCGCCAGCAGCACCGGGACAGGGAGGTTTGAGCAGTTCTTC.

The chain has TRBV7-7 and TRBJ2-5, with TRBD2 identical over 10 bases. V gave up 1 base and J gave up 5 bases; unmatched junction bases: 7. The CDR3 is made up of 16 amino acids. Looked up from germline, CDR1 is SSHAT and CDR2 is FNYEAQ (reference sequence). CDR3: CASSLGAGGSKETQYF. The CDR3 DNA reads TGTGCCAGCAGCTTAGGAGCGGGGGGGAGTAAGGAGACCCAGTACTTC.

This chain links TRBV9 with TRBJ2-1, with 11 positions matching TRBD2. V trimming: 0 bases; J trimming: 4 bases; junction bases outside the gene matches: 3. CDR3 size: 16 residues. Germline V gives CDR1 SGDLS, CDR2 YYNGEE. DNA for the CDR3: TGTGCCAGCAGCGTAGGGACTAGCGGGCAATACAATGAGCAGTTCTTC. Its translation is CASSVGTSGQYNEQFF.

V usage is TRBV28 and J usage is TRBJ2-2; TRBD2 matches at 8 bases. V was clipped by 10 bases and J by 3 bases; unmatched bases: 10. CDR3 length: 15 amino acids. Germline assignment: CDR1 MDHEN and CDR2 SYDVKM. CDR3 sequence: CATSGREYYTGELFF. The DNA for the CDR3 is TGTGCCACCTCCGGGAGGGAGTATTACACCGGGGAGCTGTTTTTT.

V usage is TRBV27 and J usage is TRBJ2-1, with TRBD2 identical over 13 bases. CDR1 MNHEY and CDR2 SMNVEV come from the germline V gene (reference sequence). There are 16 residues in the CDR3. V was pared by 6 bases and J by 7 bases, with 9 bases of the junction left unmatched. CDR3 amino acids: CASRLSGTSGINEQFF. In nucleotides, the CDR3 is TGTGCCAGCAGGCTATCCGGGACTAGCGGGATTAATGAGCAGTTCTTC.

This clone was detected a few times. The rearrangement links TRBV7-2 to TRBJ2-5; D is unclear. Near its end, the DNA agrees better with TRBJ2-7, so the J call may be wrong. This CDR3 region has 13 residues. Germline V CDR1 and CDR2: SGHTA, FQGNSA. CDR3 in amino acids: CASSLALVYEQYF. The DNA of the CDR3 is TGTGCCAGCAGCTTAGCACTGGTCTACGAGCAGTACTTC.

The CDR3 DNA reads TGTGCCAGCAGTTTCCAGGACAGAGCCGCTTACGAGCAGTACTTC. It translates to CASSFQDRAAYEQYF. The chain recombines TRBV28 with TRBJ2-5; D is possibly TRBD1 (6 bases). The J call may be faulty, since TRBJ2-7 better matches the DNA end. The CDR3 runs 15 residues. Germline V gives CDR1 MDHEN, CDR2 SYDVKM.

This clone was seen a few times. The genes are TRBV6-5 and TRBJ2-1, with 11 nucleotides matching TRBD2. Trimming at V came to 2 bases and at J to 9 bases, leaving 3 bases not matched to a gene. The CDR3 runs to 14 residues. Germline CDR1 is MNHEY and CDR2 is SVGAGI. CDR3 DNA: TGTGCCAGCAGTTACGGTGGGACTAGCGGTGAGCAGTTCTTC. Amino acid sequence: CASSYGGTSGEQFF.

The chain recombines TRBV30 with TRBJ1-5, with D maybe TRBD1 (5 bases). CDR3 length equals 14 residues. The V end was cut by 3 bases, the J end by 0 bases, with 9 bases between. Per the germline V gene, CDR1 is GTSNPN and CDR2 is SVGIG (reference sequence). CDR3 in DNA: TGTGCCTGGAGCGGGGGGGATAGCAATCAGCCCCAGCATTTT. This gives the protein CAWSGGDSNQPQHF.